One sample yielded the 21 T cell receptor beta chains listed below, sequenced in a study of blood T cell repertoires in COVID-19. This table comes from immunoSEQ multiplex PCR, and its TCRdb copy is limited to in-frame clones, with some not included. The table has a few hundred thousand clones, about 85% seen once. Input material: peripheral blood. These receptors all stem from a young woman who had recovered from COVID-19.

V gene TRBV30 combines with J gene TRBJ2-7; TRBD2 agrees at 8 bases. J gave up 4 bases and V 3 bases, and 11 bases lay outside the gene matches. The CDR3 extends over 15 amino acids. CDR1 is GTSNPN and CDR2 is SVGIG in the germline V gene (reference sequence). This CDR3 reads CAWSRHESGSYEQYF. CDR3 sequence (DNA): TGTGCCTGGAGCCGCCACGAAAGCGGGAGTTACGAGCAGTACTTC.

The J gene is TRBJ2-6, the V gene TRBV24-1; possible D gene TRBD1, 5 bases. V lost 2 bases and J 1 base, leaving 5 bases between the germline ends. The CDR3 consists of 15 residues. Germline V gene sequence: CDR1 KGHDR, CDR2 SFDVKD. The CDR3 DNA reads TGTGCCACCAGTGATTCAGGGTCTGGGGCCAACGTCCTGACTTTC. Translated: CATSDSGSGANVLTF.

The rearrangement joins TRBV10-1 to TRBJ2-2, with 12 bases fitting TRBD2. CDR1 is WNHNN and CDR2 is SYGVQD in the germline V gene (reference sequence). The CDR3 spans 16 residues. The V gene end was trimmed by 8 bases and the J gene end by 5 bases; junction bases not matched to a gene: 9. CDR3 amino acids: CASRKDLAGGTGELFF. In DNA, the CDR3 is TGCGCCAGCCGGAAGGACCTAGCGGGAGGGACCGGGGAGCTGTTTTTT.

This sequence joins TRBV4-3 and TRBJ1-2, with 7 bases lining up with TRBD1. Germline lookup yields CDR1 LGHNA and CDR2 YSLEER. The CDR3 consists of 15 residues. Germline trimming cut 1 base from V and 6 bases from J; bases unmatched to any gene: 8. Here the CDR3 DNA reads TGCGCCAGCAGCCAAGCTATCGGGACAGAGGATGGCTACACCTTC. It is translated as CASSQAIGTEDGYTF.

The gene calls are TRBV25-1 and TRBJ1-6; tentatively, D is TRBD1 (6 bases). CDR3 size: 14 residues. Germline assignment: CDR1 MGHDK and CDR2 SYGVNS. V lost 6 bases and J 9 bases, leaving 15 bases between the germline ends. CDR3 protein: CASSPSRGVSPLHF. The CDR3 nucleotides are TGTGCCAGCAGCCCCTCCAGGGGTGTTTCACCCCTCCACTTT.

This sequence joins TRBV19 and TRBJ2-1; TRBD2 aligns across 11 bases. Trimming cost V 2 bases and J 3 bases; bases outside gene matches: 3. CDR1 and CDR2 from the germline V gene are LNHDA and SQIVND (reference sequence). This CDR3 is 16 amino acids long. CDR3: CASSIWLAGGYNEQFF. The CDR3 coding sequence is TGTGCCAGTAGTATATGGCTAGCGGGGGGCTACAATGAGCAGTTCTTC.

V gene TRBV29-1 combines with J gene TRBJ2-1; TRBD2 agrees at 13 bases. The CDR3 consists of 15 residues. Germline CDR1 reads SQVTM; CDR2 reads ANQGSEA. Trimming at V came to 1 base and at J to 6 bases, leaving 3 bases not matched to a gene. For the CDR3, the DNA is TGCAGCGTTGAAGTGGGGACTAGCGGGACCAATGAGCAGTTCTTC. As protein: CSVEVGTSGTNEQFF.

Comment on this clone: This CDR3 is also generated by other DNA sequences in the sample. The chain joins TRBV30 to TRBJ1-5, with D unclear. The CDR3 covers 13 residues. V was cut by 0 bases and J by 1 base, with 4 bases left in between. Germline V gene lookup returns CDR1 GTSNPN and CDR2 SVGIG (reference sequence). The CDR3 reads CAWSVGSNQPQHF. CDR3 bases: TGTGCCTGGAGTGTCGGGAGCAATCAGCCCCAGCATTTT.

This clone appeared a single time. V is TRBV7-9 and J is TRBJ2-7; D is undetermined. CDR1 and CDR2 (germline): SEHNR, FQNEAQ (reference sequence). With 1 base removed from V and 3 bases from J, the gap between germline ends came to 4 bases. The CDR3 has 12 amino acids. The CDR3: CASSLGRYEQYF. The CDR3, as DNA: TGTGCCAGCAGCTTAGGTCGCTACGAGCAGTACTTC.

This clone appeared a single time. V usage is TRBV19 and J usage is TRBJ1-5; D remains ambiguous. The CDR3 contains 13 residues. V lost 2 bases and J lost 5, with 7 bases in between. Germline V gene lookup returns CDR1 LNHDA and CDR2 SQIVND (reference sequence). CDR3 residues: CASSISGYQPQHF. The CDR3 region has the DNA TGTGCCAGTAGTATATCCGGGTATCAGCCCCAGCATTTT.

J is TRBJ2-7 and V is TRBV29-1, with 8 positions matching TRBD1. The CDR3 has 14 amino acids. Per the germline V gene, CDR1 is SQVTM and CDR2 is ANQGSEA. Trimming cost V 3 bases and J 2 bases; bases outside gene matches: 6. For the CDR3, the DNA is TGCAGCGTTGACGGGGTGACAGGGGCCTACGAGCAGTACTTC. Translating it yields CSVDGVTGAYEQYF.

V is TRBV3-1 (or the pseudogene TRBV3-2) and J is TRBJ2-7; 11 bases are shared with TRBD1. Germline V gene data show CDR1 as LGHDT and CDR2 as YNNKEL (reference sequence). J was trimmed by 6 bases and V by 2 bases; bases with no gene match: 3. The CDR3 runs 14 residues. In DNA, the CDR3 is TGTGCCAGCAGCCAACGGGACAGGGGGGGCGAGCAGTACTTC. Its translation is CASSQRDRGGEQYF.

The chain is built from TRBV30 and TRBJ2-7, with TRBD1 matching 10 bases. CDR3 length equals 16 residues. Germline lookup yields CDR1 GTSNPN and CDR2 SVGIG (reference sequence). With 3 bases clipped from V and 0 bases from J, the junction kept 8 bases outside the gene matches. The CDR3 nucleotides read TGTGCCTGGAGCCCGGGACAGGGGTCGACCTCCTACGAGCAGTACTTC. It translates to CAWSPGQGSTSYEQYF.

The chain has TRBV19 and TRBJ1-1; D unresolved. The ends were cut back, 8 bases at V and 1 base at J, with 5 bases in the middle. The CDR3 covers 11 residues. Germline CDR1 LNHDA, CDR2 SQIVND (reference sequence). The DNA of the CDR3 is TGTGCCAGTTTCGGGAACACTGAAGCTTTCTTT. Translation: CASFGNTEAFF.

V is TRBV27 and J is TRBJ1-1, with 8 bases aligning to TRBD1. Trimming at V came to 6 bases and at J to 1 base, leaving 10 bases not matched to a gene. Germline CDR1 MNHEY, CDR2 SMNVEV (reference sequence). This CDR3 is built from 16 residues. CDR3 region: CASSPDRGPQNTEAFF. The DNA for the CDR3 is TGTGCCAGCAGCCCTGACAGGGGACCCCAGAACACTGAAGCTTTCTTT.

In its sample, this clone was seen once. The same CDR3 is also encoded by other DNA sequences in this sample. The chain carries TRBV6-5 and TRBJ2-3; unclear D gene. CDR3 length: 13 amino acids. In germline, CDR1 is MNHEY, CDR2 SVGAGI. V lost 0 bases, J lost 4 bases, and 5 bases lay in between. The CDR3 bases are TGTGCCAGCAGTTACTCGCGAGCAGATACGCAGTATTTT. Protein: CASSYSRADTQYF.

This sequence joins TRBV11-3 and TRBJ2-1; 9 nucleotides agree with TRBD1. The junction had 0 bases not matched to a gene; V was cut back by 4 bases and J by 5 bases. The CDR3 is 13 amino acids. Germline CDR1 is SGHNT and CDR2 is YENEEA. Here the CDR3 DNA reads TGTGCCAGCAGCTGGGACAGGGACAATGAGCAGTTCTTC. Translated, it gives CASSWDRDNEQFF.

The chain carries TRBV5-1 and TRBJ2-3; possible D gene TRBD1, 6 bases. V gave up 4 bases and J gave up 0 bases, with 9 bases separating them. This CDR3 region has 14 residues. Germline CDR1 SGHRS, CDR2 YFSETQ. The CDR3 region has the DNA TGCGCCAGCAGCCAGGGGCTAAGCACAGATACGCAGTATTTT. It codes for CASSQGLSTDTQYF.

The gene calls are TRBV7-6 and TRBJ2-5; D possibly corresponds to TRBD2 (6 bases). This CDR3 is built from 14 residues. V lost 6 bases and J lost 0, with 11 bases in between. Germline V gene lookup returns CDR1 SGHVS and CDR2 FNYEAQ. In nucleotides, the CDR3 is TGTGCCAGCAGAGAGAGACTAGACCAAGAGACCCAGTACTTC. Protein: CASRERLDQETQYF. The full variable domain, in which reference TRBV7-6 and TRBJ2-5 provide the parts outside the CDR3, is GAGVSQSPRYKVTKRGQDVALRCDPISGHVSLYWYRQALGQGPEFLTYFNYEAQQDKSGLPNDRFSAERPEGSISTLTIQRTEQRDSAMYRCASRERLDQETQYFGPGTRLLVL.

This CDR3 is CASSQVATRAQGTDTQYF. The DNA of the CDR3 is TGCGCCAGCAGCCAAGTAGCGACAAGAGCACAAGGCACAGATACGCAGTATTTT. The J gene is TRBJ2-3, the V gene TRBV4-1; D perhaps matches TRBD2 (5 bases). With 1 base removed from V and 1 base from J, the gap between germline ends came to 18 bases. The CDR3 is 18 amino acids. CDR1 is MGHRA and CDR2 is YSYEKL in the germline V gene.

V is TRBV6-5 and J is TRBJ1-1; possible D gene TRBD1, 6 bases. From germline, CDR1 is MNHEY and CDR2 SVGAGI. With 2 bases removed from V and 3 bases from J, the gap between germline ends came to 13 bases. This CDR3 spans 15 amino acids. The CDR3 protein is CASSYVPGQYTEAFF. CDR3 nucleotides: TGTGCCAGCAGTTACGTGCCTGGACAGTACACTGAAGCTTTCTTT.